These T cell receptor beta chains were read from a single sample in a study of T cell responses to AZD1222 COVID-19 vaccine. TCRdb keeps only in-frame clones here, not all; method: immunoSEQ multiplex PCR. The sample contains about 120,000 clones, about 90% of which appear only once. Sequenced here: peripheral blood, sampled on day 0 of AZD1222 vaccination. These receptors were obtained from an adult in good health. Both conserved end residues are part of each CDR3. Fields, in order: J gene, D gene, clone size, V gene, CDR3 protein, CDR3 DNA. A D gene is named only where the DNA matches it firmly. Not every row has a clone size; where given, it reads once, few, many or a size class.

j_call: TRBJ2-2; d_call: TRBD2; clone_size: NA; v_call: TRBV18; cdr3_aa: CASSPGSGRGGELFF; cdr3_nt: TGTGCCAGCTCACCCGGCAGCGGGAGAGGCGGGGAGCTGTTTTTT
j_call: TRBJ2-7; d_call: NA; clone_size: few; v_call: TRBV5-1; cdr3_aa: CASKHGGDAYEQYF; cdr3_nt: TGCGCCAGCAAACACGGCGGGGATGCCTACGAGCAGTACTTC
j_call: TRBJ1-5; d_call: NA; clone_size: NA; v_call: TRBV3-1/TRBV3-2; cdr3_aa: CASSPRGGNQPQHF; cdr3_nt: TGTGCCAGCAGCCCCCGCGGGGGGAATCAGCCCCAGCATTTT
j_call: TRBJ1-1; d_call: NA; clone_size: NA; v_call: TRBV2; cdr3_aa: CASSEIENTEAFF; cdr3_nt: TGTGCCAGCAGTGAAATTGAGAACACTGAAGCTTTCTTT
j_call: TRBJ1-4; d_call: NA; clone_size: NA; v_call: TRBV15; cdr3_aa: CATSRLARSDEKLFF; cdr3_nt: TGTGCCACCAGCAGACTAGCGAGATCAGATGAAAAACTGTTTTTT
j_call: TRBJ1-6; d_call: TRBD1; clone_size: once; v_call: TRBV12-3/TRBV12-4; cdr3_aa: CASTKGANSPLHF; cdr3_nt: TGTGCCAGCACCAAGGGGGCCAATTCACCCCTCCACTTT
j_call: TRBJ2-7; d_call: TRBD1; clone_size: NA; v_call: TRBV5-1; cdr3_aa: CASSPAHGAGGFYEQYF; cdr3_nt: TGCGCCAGCAGCCCCGCCCACGGGGCAGGGGGCTTTTACGAGCAGTACTTC
j_call: TRBJ1-2; d_call: TRBD1; clone_size: once; v_call: TRBV11-2; cdr3_aa: CASSTPRDSTNYGYTF; cdr3_nt: TGTGCCAGCAGCACACCGCGGGACAGCACTAACTATGGCTACACCTTC
j_call: TRBJ1-1; d_call: NA; clone_size: NA; v_call: TRBV29-1; cdr3_aa: CSARGGLNTEAFF; cdr3_nt: TGCAGCGCCCGGGGGGGCTTGAACACTGAAGCTTTCTTT
j_call: TRBJ2-3; d_call: NA; clone_size: many; v_call: TRBV7-9; cdr3_aa: CASSPRTADTQYF; cdr3_nt: TGTGCCAGCAGCCCCAGGACGGCAGATACGCAGTATTTT
j_call: TRBJ1-1; d_call: TRBD1; clone_size: NA; v_call: TRBV3-1/TRBV3-2; cdr3_aa: CASSQAGGYTEAFF; cdr3_nt: TGTGCCAGCAGCCAAGCAGGGGGCTATACTGAAGCTTTCTTT
j_call: TRBJ2-2; d_call: NA; clone_size: NA; v_call: TRBV7-2; cdr3_aa: CASSHGRNPNTGELFF; cdr3_nt: TGTGCCAGCAGCCACGGACGGAATCCGAACACCGGGGAGCTGTTTTTT
j_call: TRBJ1-2; d_call: NA; clone_size: once; v_call: TRBV18; cdr3_aa: CASSPPKPNYGYTF; cdr3_nt: TGTGCCAGCTCACCACCAAAACCTAACTATGGCTACACCTTC
j_call: TRBJ2-5; d_call: NA; clone_size: NA; v_call: TRBV11-2; cdr3_aa: CASSFEQETQYF; cdr3_nt: TGTGCCAGCAGCTTCGAACAAGAGACCCAGTACTTC
j_call: TRBJ1-2; d_call: TRBD1; clone_size: once; v_call: TRBV5-1; cdr3_aa: CASSFRTGGSLSYGYTF; cdr3_nt: TGCGCCAGCAGCTTCAGAACAGGGGGCTCCTTAAGCTATGGCTACACCTTC
j_call: TRBJ2-3; d_call: NA; clone_size: NA; v_call: TRBV7-8; cdr3_aa: CASSPQGVGTQYF; cdr3_nt: TGTGCCAGCAGCCCACAGGGTGTGGGTACGCAGTATTTT
j_call: TRBJ1-2; d_call: TRBD1; clone_size: NA; v_call: TRBV12-3/TRBV12-4; cdr3_aa: CASSLLGGAGYTF; cdr3_nt: TGTGCCAGCAGTCTACTAGGGGGCGCGGGCTACACCTTC
j_call: TRBJ1-2; d_call: NA; clone_size: NA; v_call: TRBV6-5; cdr3_aa: CASSKNSGRNYGYTF; cdr3_nt: TGTGCCAGCAGTAAGAATTCCGGGCGGAACTATGGCTACACCTTC
j_call: TRBJ2-2; d_call: NA; clone_size: NA; v_call: TRBV16; cdr3_aa: CASSQSTLNTGELFF; cdr3_nt: TGTGCCAGCAGCCAATCGACCCTAAACACCGGGGAGCTGTTTTTT
j_call: TRBJ1-2; d_call: TRBD1; clone_size: NA; v_call: TRBV28; cdr3_aa: CASSLYRGGYGYTF; cdr3_nt: TGTGCCAGCAGTTTATACAGGGGCGGCTATGGCTACACCTTC
j_call: TRBJ2-7; d_call: NA; clone_size: NA; v_call: TRBV7-9; cdr3_aa: CASSRGTGSYEQYF; cdr3_nt: TGTGCCAGCAGCCGGGGTACAGGGTCCTACGAGCAGTACTTC
j_call: TRBJ2-6; d_call: TRBD1; clone_size: NA; v_call: TRBV29-1; cdr3_aa: CSVAGTASGANVLTF; cdr3_nt: TGCAGCGTTGCCGGGACAGCCTCTGGGGCCAACGTCCTGACTTTC
j_call: TRBJ2-1; d_call: NA; clone_size: once; v_call: TRBV7-6; cdr3_aa: CASSSLTGYNEQFF; cdr3_nt: TGTGCCAGCAGCTCCTTGACTGGCTACAATGAGCAGTTCTTC
j_call: TRBJ2-5; d_call: TRBD2; clone_size: NA; v_call: TRBV7-2; cdr3_aa: CASSVRAGGQETQYF; cdr3_nt: TGTGCCAGCAGCGTTCGAGCGGGGGGCCAAGAGACCCAGTACTTC